The present entry profiles one T cell receptor beta chain with its context. The antigen remains undetermined. Assay used: immunoSEQ multiplex PCR; TCRdb lists only in-frame clones, some missing. This sample has some 2,100,000 clones, with under 97% found just once. The data stem from a study of shared clonotypes between healthy human individuals. About the research overall: Per donor, three plates held CD4 naive cells, three held CD4 memory, two held CD8 naive and one held CD8 memory.

Findings and caveats of the study: The donor pool, a small one, limited the genetic and exposure-history diversity represented.

In germline, CDR1 is WSHSY, CDR2 SAAADI. The length of the CDR3 is 13 residues. V lost 6 bases and J lost 3; bases outside the gene matches: 3. This TCR derives from a man between 18 and 29 years old in good health. The specimen sequenced was naive CD4+ T cells sorted from blood. Stated subset: CD45RA+ positively selected. The rearrangement joins TRBV10-2 to TRBJ2-7; 9 bases match TRBD2. The CDR3 nucleotides are TGCGCCAGCAGGCGGGAGGGCCTCTACGAGCAGTACTTC. Translation: CASRREGLYEQYF.